Included here is one T cell receptor (beta chain) sequence, with context. The data originate from a study of Ad26.COV2.S vaccination and SARS-CoV-2 variants. As to treatment: about 20 received Ad26.COV2.S at low or high dose, single or two shots; roughly 5 received placebo; per-sample allocation not given. Specimens were obtained on day 63 following the first vaccine or placebo injection. Germline V CDR1 and CDR2: SGHTA, FQGNSA. Trimming pared 5 bases from V and 2 bases from J, leaving 9 bases between. The CDR3 is 13 amino acids. Produced via immunoSEQ multiplex PCR; TCRdb's table is partial and in-frame only. The sample consists of 300,000 to 400,000 clones, around 88% of them appearing once.

The sample was peripheral blood, taken in a trial of Ad26.COV2.S vaccine versus placebo. The clonotype comes from a person aged 18-65 years who received the Ad26.COV2.S COVID-19 vaccine or a placebo. V is TRBV7-2 and J is TRBJ2-5, with TRBD1 as a possible D gene (5 bases). DNA of the CDR3: TGTGCCAGCAGCACGGACATACAAGAGACCCAGTACTTC. As protein: CASSTDIQETQYF.